The rows below give T cell receptor beta chains drawn from one sample of a study of blood T cell repertoires in COVID-19. Only in-frame clones appear in the TCRdb table, and some are missing; sequencing was by immunoSEQ multiplex PCR. The sample shows about 200,000 clones, around 89% of them seen only once. The sequenced material came from PBMCs or T cells enriched from blood (not recorded which). The receptor source for this set is a woman in her late teens or twenties who had recovered from COVID-19. Each CDR3 is given with its conserved first and last residue. The order of the fields is CDR3 protein, CDR3 DNA, J gene, V gene, clone size, D gene. A D gene is named only where the DNA matches it firmly. Not every row has a clone size; where given, it reads once, few, many or a size class.

cdr3_aa: CATSREGGVNQPQHF
cdr3_nt: TGTGCCACCAGCAGAGAGGGCGGGGTCAATCAGCCCCAGCATTTT
j_call: TRBJ1-5
v_call: TRBV15
clone_size: once
d_call: -

cdr3_aa: CASEDRKNTGELFF
cdr3_nt: TGTGCCAGCGAGGACAGGAAAAACACCGGGGAGCTGTTTTTT
j_call: TRBJ2-2
v_call: TRBV3-1/TRBV3-2
clone_size: -
d_call: TRBD1

cdr3_aa: CASSYFKTGEKLFF
cdr3_nt: TGTGCCAGCAGTTACTTTAAGACAGGGGAAAAACTGTTTTTT
j_call: TRBJ1-4
v_call: TRBV6-6
clone_size: -
d_call: TRBD1

cdr3_aa: CASRAQGIVGQPQHF
cdr3_nt: TGTGCCAGCAGGGCACAGGGGATAGTAGGTCAGCCCCAGCATTTT
j_call: TRBJ1-5
v_call: TRBV6-5
clone_size: -
d_call: TRBD1

cdr3_aa: CASSEWTGENYEQYF
cdr3_nt: TGTGCCAGCAGTGAGTGGACAGGGGAAAACTACGAGCAGTACTTC
j_call: TRBJ2-7
v_call: TRBV2
clone_size: -
d_call: TRBD1

cdr3_aa: CAIRKDRDRGFNYGYTF
cdr3_nt: TGTGCCATCAGAAAAGACCGGGACAGGGGTTTTAACTATGGCTACACCTTC
j_call: TRBJ1-2
v_call: TRBV10-3
clone_size: -
d_call: TRBD1

cdr3_aa: CASPRRPSTDTQYF
cdr3_nt: TGTGCCAGTCCCAGGCGACCTAGCACAGATACGCAGTATTTT
j_call: TRBJ2-3
v_call: TRBV3-1/TRBV3-2
clone_size: -
d_call: -

cdr3_aa: CATESQDSYGYTF
cdr3_nt: TGTGCCACCGAGTCTCAGGACAGCTATGGCTACACCTTC
j_call: TRBJ1-2
v_call: TRBV12-3/TRBV12-4
clone_size: -
d_call: -

cdr3_aa: CASSVEGAEGYTF
cdr3_nt: TGTGCCAGCAGCGTAGAGGGGGCGGAGGGCTACACCTTC
j_call: TRBJ1-2
v_call: TRBV9
clone_size: -
d_call: TRBD1

cdr3_aa: CASSTQTGGAGGYTF
cdr3_nt: TGTGCCAGCAGCACACAGACAGGGGGCGCCGGTGGCTACACCTTC
j_call: TRBJ1-2
v_call: TRBV9
clone_size: -
d_call: TRBD1

cdr3_aa: CASSFWDRGLRYEQYF
cdr3_nt: TGTGCCAGCAGCTTCTGGGACAGGGGGCTCCGCTACGAGCAGTACTTC
j_call: TRBJ2-7
v_call: TRBV11-2
clone_size: once
d_call: TRBD1

cdr3_aa: CASSLAVGGQPQHF
cdr3_nt: TGTGCCAGCAGCTTAGCGGTCGGGGGTCAGCCCCAGCATTTT
j_call: TRBJ1-5
v_call: TRBV7-9
clone_size: -
d_call: -

cdr3_aa: CASSWTVRGNQPQHF
cdr3_nt: TGTGCCAGCAGCTGGACGGTCAGGGGGAATCAGCCCCAGCATTTT
j_call: TRBJ1-5
v_call: TRBV5-8
clone_size: -
d_call: TRBD1

cdr3_aa: CASSPVPEISNSPLHF
cdr3_nt: TGTGCCAGCTCACCAGTCCCAGAAATCTCAAATTCACCCCTCCACTTT
j_call: TRBJ1-6
v_call: TRBV18
clone_size: -
d_call: -

cdr3_aa: CASSPPAGTSGNQETQYF
cdr3_nt: TGTGCCAGCAGCCCACCAGCCGGGACTAGCGGTAACCAAGAGACCCAGTACTTC
j_call: TRBJ2-5
v_call: TRBV5-6
clone_size: -
d_call: TRBD2

cdr3_aa: CATSTMPRGRSGNTIYF
cdr3_nt: TGTGCCACCAGCACTATGCCCAGGGGGCGATCGGGAAACACCATATATTTT
j_call: TRBJ1-3
v_call: TRBV15
clone_size: -
d_call: TRBD1

cdr3_aa: CASSLVTDTEAFF
cdr3_nt: TGTGCCAGCAGCTTAGTTACGGACACTGAAGCTTTCTTT
j_call: TRBJ1-1
v_call: TRBV7-6
clone_size: -
d_call: -

cdr3_aa: CASSEVGLDNEQFF
cdr3_nt: TGTGCCAGCAGTGAAGTGGGACTGGACAATGAGCAGTTCTTC
j_call: TRBJ2-1
v_call: TRBV6-1
clone_size: -
d_call: -

cdr3_aa: CASSINRGAGNTIYF
cdr3_nt: TGTGCCAGTAGTATTAACAGGGGCGCAGGAAACACCATATATTTT
j_call: TRBJ1-3
v_call: TRBV19
clone_size: -
d_call: TRBD1

cdr3_aa: CSASRRSGANVLTF
cdr3_nt: TGCAGTGCTAGTAGGCGGTCTGGGGCCAACGTCCTGACTTTC
j_call: TRBJ2-6
v_call: TRBV20-1
clone_size: -
d_call: -

cdr3_aa: CASSPGGRGADEAFF
cdr3_nt: TGCGCCAGCAGCCCAGGGGGTAGGGGAGCAGATGAAGCTTTCTTT
j_call: TRBJ1-1
v_call: TRBV5-1
clone_size: -
d_call: TRBD1

cdr3_aa: CAISGSQGNEKLFF
cdr3_nt: TGTGCCATCAGTGGTTCCCAGGGTAATGAAAAACTGTTTTTT
j_call: TRBJ1-4
v_call: TRBV10-3
clone_size: -
d_call: -

cdr3_aa: CASSLSGAPYEQYF
cdr3_nt: TGTGCCAGCAGCTTGTCAGGGGCCCCCTACGAGCAGTACTTC
j_call: TRBJ2-7
v_call: TRBV5-8
clone_size: -
d_call: -

cdr3_aa: CASLQRDEQFF
cdr3_nt: TGTGCCAGCTTGCAGCGTGATGAGCAGTTCTTC
j_call: TRBJ2-1
v_call: TRBV2
clone_size: -
d_call: -

cdr3_aa: CASSEGPATDTQYF
cdr3_nt: TGTGCCAGCAGCGAGGGGCCAGCAACAGATACGCAGTATTTT
j_call: TRBJ2-3
v_call: TRBV9
clone_size: once
d_call: -

cdr3_aa: CASSQDISSPSGNTIYF
cdr3_nt: TGTGCCAGCAGCCAAGATATCTCCTCCCCCTCTGGAAACACCATATATTTT
j_call: TRBJ1-3
v_call: TRBV4-2
clone_size: -
d_call: -

cdr3_aa: CASSRTAEETQYF
cdr3_nt: TGTGCCAGCAGCCGTACAGCGGAAGAGACCCAGTACTTC
j_call: TRBJ2-5
v_call: TRBV5-4
clone_size: -
d_call: -

cdr3_aa: CASSPREGGVGYTF
cdr3_nt: TGTGCCAGCAGCCCGAGGGAGGGAGGTGTGGGCTACACCTTC
j_call: TRBJ1-2
v_call: TRBV5-6
clone_size: -
d_call: -

cdr3_aa: CASSTGAGNTIYF
cdr3_nt: TGTGCCAGCAGTACAGGAGCCGGAAACACCATATATTTT
j_call: TRBJ1-3
v_call: TRBV6-5
clone_size: -
d_call: -

cdr3_aa: CASSRPWQGNYGYTF
cdr3_nt: TGTGCCAGCAGCCGCCCGTGGCAGGGTAACTATGGCTACACCTTC
j_call: TRBJ1-2
v_call: TRBV28
clone_size: -
d_call: -

cdr3_aa: CASSLLDRVEYGYTF
cdr3_nt: TGTGCCAGCAGTCTCTTAGACAGGGTCGAATATGGCTACACCTTC
j_call: TRBJ1-2
v_call: TRBV28
clone_size: -
d_call: TRBD1

cdr3_aa: CASRTGGPGYTF
cdr3_nt: TGTGCCAGCCGGACAGGAGGTCCTGGCTACACCTTC
j_call: TRBJ1-2
v_call: TRBV19
clone_size: -
d_call: TRBD1

cdr3_aa: CASSAGGTGRYGYTF
cdr3_nt: TGTGCCAGCTCAGCCGGTGGGACAGGAAGGTATGGCTACACCTTC
j_call: TRBJ1-2
v_call: TRBV18
clone_size: -
d_call: TRBD1

cdr3_aa: CASSKALRGHNFYGYTF
cdr3_nt: TGTGCCAGCAGCAAAGCGCTTAGGGGCCACAACTTCTATGGCTACACCTTC
j_call: TRBJ1-2
v_call: TRBV21-1
clone_size: -
d_call: -

cdr3_aa: CASSEQGLNYGYTF
cdr3_nt: TGTGCCAGCAGCGAACAGGGGCTTAACTATGGCTACACCTTC
j_call: TRBJ1-2
v_call: TRBV7-6
clone_size: -
d_call: TRBD1

cdr3_aa: CASSTRRANYGYTF
cdr3_nt: TGTGCCAGCAGTACCCGACGGGCTAACTATGGCTACACCTTC
j_call: TRBJ1-2
v_call: TRBV28
clone_size: -
d_call: -

cdr3_aa: CATGVRDNSPLHF
cdr3_nt: TGTGCCACAGGGGTCAGAGATAATTCACCCCTCCACTTT
j_call: TRBJ1-6
v_call: TRBV19
clone_size: -
d_call: -

cdr3_aa: CASSPLQSGTGNEKLFF
cdr3_nt: TGTGCCAGCTCACCACTTCAATCCGGGACAGGGAATGAAAAACTGTTTTTT
j_call: TRBJ1-4
v_call: TRBV18
clone_size: -
d_call: TRBD1

cdr3_aa: CASSMVGGQGRWQFF
cdr3_nt: TGTGCCAGTAGTATGGTCGGGGGACAGGGAAGATGGCAGTTCTTC
j_call: TRBJ2-1
v_call: TRBV19
clone_size: -
d_call: TRBD1

cdr3_aa: CASIPKVASGGGRYNEQFF
cdr3_nt: TGTGCCAGCATCCCCAAAGTGGCTAGCGGGGGGGGGCGCTACAATGAGCAGTTCTTC
j_call: TRBJ2-1
v_call: TRBV2
clone_size: -
d_call: TRBD2

cdr3_aa: CATSDTHWTGRSGANVLTF
cdr3_nt: TGTGCCACCAGTGATACCCACTGGACAGGTCGCTCTGGGGCCAACGTCCTGACTTTC
j_call: TRBJ2-6
v_call: TRBV24-1
clone_size: once
d_call: TRBD1

cdr3_aa: CASSEFGTGYNSPLHF
cdr3_nt: TGTGCCAGCAGTGAATTTGGGACAGGCTATAATTCACCCCTCCACTTT
j_call: TRBJ1-6
v_call: TRBV6-1
clone_size: -
d_call: TRBD1

cdr3_aa: CASSVGNVGTSGGTADTQYF
cdr3_nt: TGTGCCAGCAGCGTAGGAAATGTCGGGACTAGCGGGGGTACCGCAGATACGCAGTATTTT
j_call: TRBJ2-3
v_call: TRBV9
clone_size: -
d_call: TRBD2

cdr3_aa: CASSYFIGSAPLHF
cdr3_nt: TGTGCCAGCAGTTACTTTATCGGCAGCGCTCCCCTCCACTTT
j_call: TRBJ1-6
v_call: TRBV6-5
clone_size: -
d_call: -

cdr3_aa: CASSQQGFSNQPQHF
cdr3_nt: TGCGCCAGCAGTCAACAGGGGTTTAGCAATCAGCCCCAGCATTTT
j_call: TRBJ1-5
v_call: TRBV4-1
clone_size: -
d_call: TRBD1

cdr3_aa: CASSPGTLTNSPLHF
cdr3_nt: TGTGCCAGCAGCCCGGGTACTCTCACAAATTCACCCCTCCACTTT
j_call: TRBJ1-6
v_call: TRBV7-3
clone_size: -
d_call: -

cdr3_aa: CASSCYRGLGNQPQHF
cdr3_nt: TGCGCCAGCAGCTGCTACAGGGGTCTGGGCAATCAGCCCCAGCATTTT
j_call: TRBJ1-5
v_call: TRBV5-1
clone_size: -
d_call: TRBD1

cdr3_aa: CASQPGGRSGANVLTF
cdr3_nt: TGCGCCAGCCAACCCGGGGGGAGGAGTGGGGCCAACGTCCTGACTTTC
j_call: TRBJ2-6
v_call: TRBV5-1
clone_size: few
d_call: TRBD2

cdr3_aa: CASSRGGGTNEKLFF
cdr3_nt: TGTGCCAGCAGTCGAGGGGGGGGAACTAATGAAAAACTGTTTTTT
j_call: TRBJ1-4
v_call: TRBV6-5
clone_size: -
d_call: -

cdr3_aa: CASSQDIAVGGETQYF
cdr3_nt: TGTGCCAGCAGCCAAGATATCGCGGTCGGAGGAGAGACCCAGTACTTC
j_call: TRBJ2-5
v_call: TRBV3-1/TRBV3-2
clone_size: -
d_call: -

cdr3_aa: CSASSGNTIYF
cdr3_nt: TGCAGTGCCTCCTCTGGAAACACCATATATTTT
j_call: TRBJ1-3
v_call: TRBV20-1
clone_size: -
d_call: -

cdr3_aa: CASSKPPSNNSNQPQHF
cdr3_nt: TGTGCCAGCAGCAAACCCCCGAGCAATAATAGCAATCAGCCCCAGCATTTT
j_call: TRBJ1-5
v_call: TRBV21-1
clone_size: -
d_call: -

cdr3_aa: CASSPDRGYEQYF
cdr3_nt: TGTGCCAGCAGCCCCGACAGGGGCTACGAGCAGTACTTC
j_call: TRBJ2-7
v_call: TRBV3-1/TRBV3-2
clone_size: once
d_call: TRBD1

cdr3_aa: CASSLQGNYGYTF
cdr3_nt: TGTGCCAGCTCACTACAGGGGAACTATGGCTACACCTTC
j_call: TRBJ1-2
v_call: TRBV18
clone_size: -
d_call: TRBD1

cdr3_aa: CASSLGHQTTNEKLFF
cdr3_nt: TGTGCCAGCAGCCTGGGACACCAAACAACTAATGAAAAACTGTTTTTT
j_call: TRBJ1-4
v_call: TRBV5-4
clone_size: few
d_call: -

cdr3_aa: CASSLGRTQYF
cdr3_nt: TGTGCCAGCAGTTTGGGGCGGACCCAGTACTTC
j_call: TRBJ2-5
v_call: TRBV28
clone_size: -
d_call: -